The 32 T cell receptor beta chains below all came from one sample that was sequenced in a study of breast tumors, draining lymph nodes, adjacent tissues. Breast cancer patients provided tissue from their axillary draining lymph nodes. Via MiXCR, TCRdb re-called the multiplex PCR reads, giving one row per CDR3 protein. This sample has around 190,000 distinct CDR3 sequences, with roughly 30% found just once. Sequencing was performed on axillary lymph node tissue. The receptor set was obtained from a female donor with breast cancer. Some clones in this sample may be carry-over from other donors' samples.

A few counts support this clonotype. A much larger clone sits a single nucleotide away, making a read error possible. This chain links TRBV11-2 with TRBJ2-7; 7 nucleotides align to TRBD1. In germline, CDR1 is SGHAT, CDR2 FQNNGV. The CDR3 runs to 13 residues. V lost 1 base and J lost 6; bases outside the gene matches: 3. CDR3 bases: TGTGCCAGCAGCTTAGGGGACAGTACCGAGCAGTACTTC. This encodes CASSLGDSTEQYF. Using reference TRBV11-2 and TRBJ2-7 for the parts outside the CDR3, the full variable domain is EAGVAQSPRYKIIEKRQSVAFWCNPISGHATLYWYQQILGQGPKLLIQFQNNGVVDDSQLPKDRFSAERLKGVDSTLKIQPAKLEDSAVYLCASSLGDSTEQYFGPGTRLTVT.

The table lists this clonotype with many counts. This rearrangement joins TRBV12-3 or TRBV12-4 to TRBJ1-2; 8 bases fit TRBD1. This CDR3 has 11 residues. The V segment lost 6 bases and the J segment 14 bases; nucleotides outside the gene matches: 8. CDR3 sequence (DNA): TGTGCCAGCAGCTACAGGGGGGGCGAGACCTTC. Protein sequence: CASSYRGGETF.

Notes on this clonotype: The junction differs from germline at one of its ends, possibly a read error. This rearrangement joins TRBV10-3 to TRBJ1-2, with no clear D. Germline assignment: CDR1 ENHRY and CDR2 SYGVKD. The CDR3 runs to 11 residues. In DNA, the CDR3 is TGTCCCATCAGTGGAACCGGCGGCTACACCTTC. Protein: CPISGTGGYTF.

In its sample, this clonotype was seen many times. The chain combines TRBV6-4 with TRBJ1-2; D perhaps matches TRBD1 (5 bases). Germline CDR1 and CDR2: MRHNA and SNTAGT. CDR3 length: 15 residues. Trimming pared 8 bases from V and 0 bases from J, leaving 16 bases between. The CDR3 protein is CASDPGRMANYGYTF. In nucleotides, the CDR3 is TGTGCCAGCGATCCGGGACGGATGGCTAACTATGGCTACACCTTC.

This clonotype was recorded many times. CDR3 residues: CASSPSGTGRYGYTF. CDR3 in DNA: TGTGCCAGCAGCCCCTCCGGGACAGGGAGGTATGGCTACACCTTC. The chain carries TRBV7-2 and TRBJ1-2; TRBD1 aligns across 9 bases. The germline V gene has CDR1 SGHTA and CDR2 FQGNSA. The CDR3 consists of 15 residues. After removal of 5 bases from V and 5 bases from J, the junction contained 9 bases not matched to a gene.

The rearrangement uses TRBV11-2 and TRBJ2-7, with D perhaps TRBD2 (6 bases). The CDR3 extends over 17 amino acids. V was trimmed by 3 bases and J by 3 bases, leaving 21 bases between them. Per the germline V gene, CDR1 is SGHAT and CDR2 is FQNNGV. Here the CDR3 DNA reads TGTGCCAGCAGCTTGGCCCATTCTACCGGGAGCGTCTACGAGCAGTACTTC. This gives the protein CASSLAHSTGSVYEQYF.

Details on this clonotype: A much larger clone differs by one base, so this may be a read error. The CDR3 nucleotides read TGTGCCAGCAGCTTACCCGGACTGTACTCTGGGGCCAACCTCCCGACTTTC. Translating it yields CASSLPGLYSGANLPTF. This chain links TRBV7-3 with TRBJ2-6; D assignment may be TRBD1 or TRBD2 (5 bases each). CDR3 length: 17 amino acids. Germline-derived CDR1 and CDR2 are SGHTA and FQGTGA. The V end lost 2 bases, the J end lost 18 bases, and 29 bases lay between the germline ends.

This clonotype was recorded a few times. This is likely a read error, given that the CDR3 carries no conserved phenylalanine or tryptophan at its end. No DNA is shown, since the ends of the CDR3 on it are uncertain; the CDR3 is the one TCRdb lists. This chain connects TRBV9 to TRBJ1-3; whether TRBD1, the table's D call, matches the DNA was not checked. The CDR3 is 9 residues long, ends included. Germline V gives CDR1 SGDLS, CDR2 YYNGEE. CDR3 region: CASSGGQGA.

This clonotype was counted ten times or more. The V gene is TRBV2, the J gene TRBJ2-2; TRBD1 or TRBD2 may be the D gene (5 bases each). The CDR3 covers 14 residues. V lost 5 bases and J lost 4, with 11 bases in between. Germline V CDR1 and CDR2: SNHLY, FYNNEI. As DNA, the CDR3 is TGTGCCAGCAGTATCGGGGCACCCACCGGGGAGCTGTTTTTT. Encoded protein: CASSIGAPTGELFF. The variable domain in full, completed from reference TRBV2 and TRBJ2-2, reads EPEVTQTPSHQVTQMGQEVILRCVPISNHLYFYWYRQILGQKVEFLVSFYNNEISEKSEIFDDQFSVERPDGSNFTLKIRSTKLEDSAMYFCASSIGAPTGELFFGEGSRLTVL.

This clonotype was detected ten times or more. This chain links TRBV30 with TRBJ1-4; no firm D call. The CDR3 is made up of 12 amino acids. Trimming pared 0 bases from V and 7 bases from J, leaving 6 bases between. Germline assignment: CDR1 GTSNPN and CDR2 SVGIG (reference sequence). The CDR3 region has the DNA TGTGCCTGGAGTGTGGCTTCTGAAAAACTGTTTTTT. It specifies CAWSVASEKLFF.

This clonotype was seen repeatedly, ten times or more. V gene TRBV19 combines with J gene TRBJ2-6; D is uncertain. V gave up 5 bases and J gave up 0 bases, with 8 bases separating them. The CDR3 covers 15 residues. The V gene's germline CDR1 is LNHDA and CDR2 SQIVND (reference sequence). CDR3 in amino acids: CASSFTRSGANVLTF. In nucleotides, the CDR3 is TGTGCCAGTAGTTTTACCCGCTCTGGGGCCAACGTCCTGACTTTC.

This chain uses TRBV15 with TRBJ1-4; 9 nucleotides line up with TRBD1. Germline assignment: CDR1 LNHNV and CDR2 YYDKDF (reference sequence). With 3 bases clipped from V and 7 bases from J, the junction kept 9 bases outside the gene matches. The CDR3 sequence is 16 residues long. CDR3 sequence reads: CATSSPNRGPSEKLFF. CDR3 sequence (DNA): TGTGCCACCAGCAGCCCAAACAGGGGGCCGAGTGAAAAACTGTTTTTT.

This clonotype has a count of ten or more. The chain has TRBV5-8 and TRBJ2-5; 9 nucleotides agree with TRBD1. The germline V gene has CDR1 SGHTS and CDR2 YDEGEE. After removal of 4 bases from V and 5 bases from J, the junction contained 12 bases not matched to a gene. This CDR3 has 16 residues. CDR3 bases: TGTGCCAGCAGCCTGAGGGGGACAGGGCTTATGGAGACCCAGTACTTC. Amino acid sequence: CASSLRGTGLMETQYF.

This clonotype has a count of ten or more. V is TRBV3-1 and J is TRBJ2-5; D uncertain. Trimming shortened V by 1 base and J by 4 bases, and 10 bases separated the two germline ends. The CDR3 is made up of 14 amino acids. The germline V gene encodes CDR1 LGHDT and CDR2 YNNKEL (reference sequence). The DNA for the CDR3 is TGTGCCAGCAGCCAAGTTTGGAACCCAGAGACCCAGTACTTC. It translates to CASSQVWNPETQYF.

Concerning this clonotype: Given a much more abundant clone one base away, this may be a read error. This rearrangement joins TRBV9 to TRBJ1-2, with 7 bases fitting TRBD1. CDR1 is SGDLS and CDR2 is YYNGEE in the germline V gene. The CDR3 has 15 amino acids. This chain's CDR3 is CASSVDGGGFYDYTF. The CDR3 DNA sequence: TGTGCCAGCAGCGTAGACGGAGGGGGCTTCTATGACTACACCTTC. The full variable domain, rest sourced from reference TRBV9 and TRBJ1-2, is DSGVTQTPKHLITATGQRVTLRCSPRSGDLSVYWYQQSLDQGLQFLIQYYNGEERAKGNILERFSAQQFPDLHSELNLSSLELGDSALYFCASSVDGGGFYDYTFGSGTRLTVV.

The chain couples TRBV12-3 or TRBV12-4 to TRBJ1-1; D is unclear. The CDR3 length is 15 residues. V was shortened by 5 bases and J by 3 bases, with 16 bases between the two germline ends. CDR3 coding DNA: TGTGCCAGCAGTCAAAGACACCTTGGGGACACTGAAGCTTTCTTT. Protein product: CASSQRHLGDTEAFF.

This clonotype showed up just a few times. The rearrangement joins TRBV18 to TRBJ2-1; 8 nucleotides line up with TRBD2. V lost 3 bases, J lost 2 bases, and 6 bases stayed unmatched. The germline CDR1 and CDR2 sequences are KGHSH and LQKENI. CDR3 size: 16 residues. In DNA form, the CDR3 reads TGTGCCAGCTCACCTGGTAGCGGGGCTCCCTACAATGAGCAGTTCTTC. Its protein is CASSPGSGAPYNEQFF.

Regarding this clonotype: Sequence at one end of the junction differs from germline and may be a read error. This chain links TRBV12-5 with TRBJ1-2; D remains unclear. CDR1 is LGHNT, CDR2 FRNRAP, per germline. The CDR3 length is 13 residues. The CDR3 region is CASGREGGYDYTF. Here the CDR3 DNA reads TGTGCTAGTGGTCGGGAGGGTGGCTATGACTACACCTTC.

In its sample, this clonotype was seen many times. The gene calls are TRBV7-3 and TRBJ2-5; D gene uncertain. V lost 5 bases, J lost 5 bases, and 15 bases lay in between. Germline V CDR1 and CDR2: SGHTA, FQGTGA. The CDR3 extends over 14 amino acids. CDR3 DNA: TGTGCCAGCAGCCCACTCGCCAATGGGGAGACCCAGTACTTC. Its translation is CASSPLANGETQYF.

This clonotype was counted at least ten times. CDR3 protein: CASSTRAGRETQYF. The CDR3 nucleotides are TGTGCCAGCAGCACCAGGGCCGGGCGGGAGACCCAGTACTTC. The chain combines TRBV7-9 with TRBJ2-5; possible D gene TRBD1, 5 bases. The CDR3 is 14 residues long. The germline V gene encodes CDR1 SEHNR and CDR2 FQNEAQ (reference sequence). The V and J ends lost 5 bases and 5 bases respectively, with 15 bases between them. The full variable domain, with the rest looked up from reference TRBV7-9 and TRBJ2-5, is DTGVSQNPRHKITKRGQNVTFRCDPISEHNRLYWYRQTLGQGPEFLTYFQNEAQLEKSRLLSDRFSAERPKGSFSTLEIQRTEQGDSAMYLCASSTRAGRETQYFGPGTRLLVL.

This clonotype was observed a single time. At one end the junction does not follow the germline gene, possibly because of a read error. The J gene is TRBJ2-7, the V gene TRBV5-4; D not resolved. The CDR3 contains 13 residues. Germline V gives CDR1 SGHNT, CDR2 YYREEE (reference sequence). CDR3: CAGSLADSYEQYF. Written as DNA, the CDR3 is TGTGCCGGCAGCTTGGCCGATAGCTACGAGCAGTACTTC.

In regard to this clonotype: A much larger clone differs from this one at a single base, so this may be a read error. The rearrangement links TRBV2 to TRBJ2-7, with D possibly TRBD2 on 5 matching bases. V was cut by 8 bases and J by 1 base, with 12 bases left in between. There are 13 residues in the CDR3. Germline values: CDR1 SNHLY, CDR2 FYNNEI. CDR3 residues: CASSGFGSYEQYF. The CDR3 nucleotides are TGTGCCAGCTCGGGGTTCGGGTCCTACGAGCAGTACTTC.

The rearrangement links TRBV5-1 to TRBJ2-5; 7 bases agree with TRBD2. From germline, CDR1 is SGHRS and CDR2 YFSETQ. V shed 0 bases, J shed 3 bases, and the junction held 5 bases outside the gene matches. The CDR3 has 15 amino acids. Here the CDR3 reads CASSLVLGGKETQYF. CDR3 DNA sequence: TGCGCCAGCAGCTTGGTACTCGGGGGGAAAGAGACCCAGTACTTC.

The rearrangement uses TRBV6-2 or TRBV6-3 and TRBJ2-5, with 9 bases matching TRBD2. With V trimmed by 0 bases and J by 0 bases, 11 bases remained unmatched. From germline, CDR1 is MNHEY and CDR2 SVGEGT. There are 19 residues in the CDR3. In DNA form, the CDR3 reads TGTGCCAGCAGTTACTCGAAATCCCGGACTAGCGCCGACCAAGAGACCCAGTACTTC. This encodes CASSYSKSRTSADQETQYF.

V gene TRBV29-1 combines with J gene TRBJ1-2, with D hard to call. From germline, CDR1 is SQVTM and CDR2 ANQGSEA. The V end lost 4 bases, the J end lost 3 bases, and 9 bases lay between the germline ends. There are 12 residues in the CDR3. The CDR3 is CSVGMQDYGYTF. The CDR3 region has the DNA TGCAGCGTTGGTATGCAGGACTATGGCTACACCTTC.

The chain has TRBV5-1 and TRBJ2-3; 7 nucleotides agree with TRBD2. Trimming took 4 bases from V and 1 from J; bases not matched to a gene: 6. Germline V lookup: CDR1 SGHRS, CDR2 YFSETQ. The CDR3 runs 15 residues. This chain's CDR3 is CASSPEAGGTDTQYF. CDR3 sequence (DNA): TGCGCCAGCAGCCCGGAGGCGGGGGGCACAGATACGCAGTATTTT.

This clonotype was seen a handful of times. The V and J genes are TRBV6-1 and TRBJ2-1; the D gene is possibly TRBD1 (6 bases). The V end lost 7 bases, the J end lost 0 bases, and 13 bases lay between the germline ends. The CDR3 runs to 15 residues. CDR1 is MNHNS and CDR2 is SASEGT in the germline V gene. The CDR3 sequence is CASTFEGGSYNEQFF. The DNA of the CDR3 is TGTGCCAGCACCTTTGAAGGGGGCTCCTACAATGAGCAGTTCTTC.

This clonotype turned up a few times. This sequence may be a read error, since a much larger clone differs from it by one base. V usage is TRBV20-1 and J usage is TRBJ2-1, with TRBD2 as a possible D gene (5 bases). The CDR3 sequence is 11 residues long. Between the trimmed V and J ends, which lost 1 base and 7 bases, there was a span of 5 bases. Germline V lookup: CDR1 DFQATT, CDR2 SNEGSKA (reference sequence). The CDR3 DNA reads TGCAGTGCTAGAGGAGGGAATGAGCAGTTCTTC. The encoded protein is CSARGGNEQFF.

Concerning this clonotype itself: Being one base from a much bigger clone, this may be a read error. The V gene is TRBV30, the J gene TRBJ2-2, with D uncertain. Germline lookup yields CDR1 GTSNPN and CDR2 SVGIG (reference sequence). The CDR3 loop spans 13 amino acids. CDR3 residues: CACESSNSGELFF. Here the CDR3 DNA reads TGTGCCTGTGAGTCATCTAACAGCGGGGAGCTGTTTTTT. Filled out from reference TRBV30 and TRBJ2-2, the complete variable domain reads SQTIHQWPATLVQPVGSPLSLECTVEGTSNPNLYWYRQAAGRGLQLLFYSVGIGQISSEVPQNLSASRPQDRQFILSSKKLLLSDSGFYLCACESSNSGELFFGEGSRLTVL.

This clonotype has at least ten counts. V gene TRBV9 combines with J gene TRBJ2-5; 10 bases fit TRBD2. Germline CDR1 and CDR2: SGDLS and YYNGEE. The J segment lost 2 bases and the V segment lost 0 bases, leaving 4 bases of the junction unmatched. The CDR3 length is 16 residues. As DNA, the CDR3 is TGTGCCAGCAGCGTAGGGCGAGCGGGGGGGCAAGAGACCCAGTACTTC. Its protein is CASSVGRAGGQETQYF.

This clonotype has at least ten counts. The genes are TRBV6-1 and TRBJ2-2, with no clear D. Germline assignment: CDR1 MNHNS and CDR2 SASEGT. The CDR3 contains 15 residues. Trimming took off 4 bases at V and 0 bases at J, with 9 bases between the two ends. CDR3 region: CASSVPRANTGELFF. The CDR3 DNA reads TGTGCCAGCAGTGTTCCCCGGGCGAACACCGGGGAGCTGTTTTTT.

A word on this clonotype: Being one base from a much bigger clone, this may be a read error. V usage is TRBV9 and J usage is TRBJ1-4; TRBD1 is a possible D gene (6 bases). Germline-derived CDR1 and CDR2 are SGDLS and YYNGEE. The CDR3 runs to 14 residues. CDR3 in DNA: TGTGCCAGCAGCGTAGGGGACACTAATGAAAAACTGTCTTTT. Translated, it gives CASSVGDTNEKLSF. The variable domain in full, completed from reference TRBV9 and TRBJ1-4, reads DSGVTQTPKHLITATGQRVTLRCSPRSGDLSVYWYQQSLDQGLQFLIQYYNGEERAKGNILERFSAQQFPDLHSELNLSSLELGDSALYFCASSVGDTNEKLSFGSGTQLSVL.